This passage covers 11 T cell receptor beta chains from one sample sequenced in a study of blood T cell repertoires in COVID-19. Method: immunoSEQ multiplex PCR; TCRdb's copy keeps in-frame clones and lacks some. The table records hundreds of thousands of clones, around 84% of them present only once. Sequencing was performed on peripheral blood. All receptors derive from a middle-aged man with COVID-19, enrolled during active disease.

The chain couples TRBV4-2 to TRBJ1-6; the match to TRBD1 covers 10 bases. This CDR3 contains 17 residues. V lost 0 bases, J lost 10 bases, and 9 bases stayed unmatched. Germline V gene lookup returns CDR1 LGHNA and CDR2 YNFKEQ. The CDR3 sequence: CASSQEETGTGASPLHF. CDR3 DNA: TGTGCCAGCAGCCAAGAGGAAACTGGGACAGGGGCCTCACCCCTCCACTTT.

The chain carries TRBV18 and TRBJ2-7; tentatively, D is TRBD2 (6 bases). The length of the CDR3 is 16 residues. The germline V gene encodes CDR1 KGHSH and CDR2 LQKENI. V lost 3 bases to trimming and J lost 0 bases, with 15 bases between them. The CDR3 sequence is CASSPAGTASSYEQYF. CDR3 bases: TGTGCCAGCTCACCGGCCGGGACTGCGAGCTCCTACGAGCAGTACTTC.

V gene TRBV2 combines with J gene TRBJ1-6; the D gene is possibly TRBD1 (6 bases). The CDR3 loop spans 13 amino acids. The V gene's germline CDR1 is SNHLY and CDR2 FYNNEI. With 7 bases removed from V and 9 bases from J, the gap between germline ends came to 13 bases. CDR3 DNA: TGTGCCAGCAAGGGGGTCGTTGGTTCACCCCTCCACTTT. Encoded protein: CASKGVVGSPLHF.

The chain has TRBV19 and TRBJ1-5, with 10 bases aligning to TRBD1. There are 16 residues in the CDR3. With V trimmed by 1 base and J by 3 bases, 3 bases remained unmatched. Germline values: CDR1 LNHDA, CDR2 SQIVND (reference sequence). The CDR3 protein is CASSIGTGGPNQPQHF. The CDR3 nucleotides read TGTGCCAGTAGTATAGGGACAGGGGGACCCAATCAGCCCCAGCATTTT.

V is TRBV7-9 and J is TRBJ2-5; no clear D gene. Germline values: CDR1 SEHNR, CDR2 FQNEAQ (reference sequence). CDR3 size: 13 residues. Between the trimmed V and J ends, which lost 4 bases and 3 bases, there was a span of 9 bases. DNA for the CDR3: TGTGCCAGCAGCTACGGTGAAAAAGAGACCCAGTACTTC. This sequence encodes CASSYGEKETQYF.

This sequence joins TRBV7-9 and TRBJ2-5; tentative D call: TRBD1 (5 bases). The CDR3 is 15 amino acids. Germline V gives CDR1 SEHNR, CDR2 FQNEAQ (reference sequence). Trimming removed 1 base from V and 8 bases from J, with 17 bases in between. The CDR3 region is CASSLVRGTRDTQYF. CDR3 DNA sequence: TGTGCCAGCAGCTTAGTTAGGGGAACAAGAGACACCCAGTACTTC.

In its sample, this clone was seen a few times. V gene TRBV5-1 combines with J gene TRBJ2-7, with a tentative D call TRBD1 (5 bases). The V gene's germline CDR1 is SGHRS and CDR2 YFSETQ. The length of the CDR3 is 20 residues. Trimming removed 0 bases at V and 1 base at J, with 26 bases between. CDR3 coding DNA: TGCGCCAGCAGCTTGGCCGGTGTATTGCGGACACAATTACTTTCCTACGAGCAGTACTTC. It translates to CASSLAGVLRTQLLSYEQYF.

This sequence joins TRBV2 and TRBJ1-6; D may be TRBD1 (6 bases). Per the germline V gene, CDR1 is SNHLY and CDR2 is FYNNEI. Between the trimmed V and J ends, which lost 2 bases and 6 bases, there was a span of 11 bases. This CDR3 has 15 residues. CDR3 region: CASSERGGSNSPLHF. DNA of the CDR3: TGTGCCAGCAGTGAAAGAGGGGGTAGTAATTCACCCCTCCACTTT.

The chain links TRBV27 to TRBJ1-5; 9 positions match TRBD1. The J segment lost 0 bases and the V segment lost 4 bases, leaving 10 bases of the junction unmatched. Germline assignment: CDR1 MNHEY and CDR2 SMNVEV (reference sequence). This CDR3 contains 18 residues. The CDR3 nucleotides read TGTGCCAGCAGTTCACAGACAGGGGGGCCTTATAGCAATCAGCCCCAGCATTTT. Protein product: CASSSQTGGPYSNQPQHF.

The chain joins TRBV11-2 to TRBJ2-3; TRBD1 is a possible D gene (6 bases). Per germline, CDR1 SGHAT and CDR2 FQNNGV. With 5 bases removed from V and 4 bases from J, the gap between germline ends came to 16 bases. This CDR3 has 15 residues. The CDR3 region has the DNA TGTGCCAGCAGCACAATCACGGGACACCCAGATACGCAGTATTTT. This codes for CASSTITGHPDTQYF.

The CDR3: CAISEGTGREETQYF. In DNA, the CDR3 is TGTGCCATCAGTGAAGGGACAGGGAGGGAAGAGACCCAGTACTTC. The rearrangement links TRBV10-3 to TRBJ2-5; 9 bases are a match to TRBD1. The CDR3 totals 15 residues. Germline assignment: CDR1 ENHRY and CDR2 SYGVKD. V gave up 3 bases and J gave up 3 bases; unmatched junction bases: 5.